Following are 5 T cell receptor beta chains from one sample sequenced in a study of T cells after yellow fever vaccination. Using its own MiXCR run on the 5' RACE reads, TCRdb lists one record per CDR3 protein. The top ten hold 0.5% to 0.6% of the sample, which has a few hundred thousand distinct CDR3 sequences, roughly 13% seen once. Sequences were derived from CD4+ T cells sorted from PBMCs, sampled 45 days after the yellow fever booster vaccination. These receptors came from a man younger than 40 who received the YFV17D yellow fever vaccine.

This clonotype has just a few counts. As DNA, the CDR3 is TGCAGTGCTACAAGACTAGCCGGCCACAATGAGCAGTTCTTC. Translated, it gives CSATRLAGHNEQFF. The chain employs TRBV20-1 and TRBJ2-1; TRBD2 aligns across 7 bases. CDR1 DFQATT and CDR2 SNEGSKA come from the germline V gene (reference sequence). The CDR3 is 14 residues long. Trimming at V came to 4 bases and at J to 5 bases, leaving 8 bases not matched to a gene.

This clonotype has a handful of counts. This chain links TRBV4-3 with TRBJ2-2; D gene unclear. Between the trimmed V and J ends, which lost 4 bases and 4 bases, there was a span of 10 bases. The CDR3 totals 14 residues. The V gene's germline CDR1 is LGHNA and CDR2 YSLEER. This CDR3 reads CASSRVVGTGELFF. DNA for the CDR3: TGCGCCAGCAGCCGGGTCGTAGGCACCGGGGAGCTGTTTTTT.

This chain connects TRBV6-2 or TRBV6-3 to TRBJ1-5, with D uncertain. This CDR3 has 12 amino acids. Germline V CDR1 and CDR2: MNHEY, SVGEGT. V lost 4 bases and J 9 bases, leaving 10 bases between the germline ends. As DNA, the CDR3 is TGTGCCAGCAGTTCCCAGCCTTTGCCCCAGCATTTT. Protein: CASSSQPLPQHF.

The CDR3 DNA sequence: TGTGCCATCAGTGAGTCGACCAGAGATACGCAGTATTTT. This sequence encodes CAISESTRDTQYF. This chain uses TRBV10-3 with TRBJ2-3; D not certain. The ends were cut back, 0 bases at V and 5 bases at J, with 6 bases in the middle. The CDR3 runs to 13 residues. CDR1 and CDR2 from the germline V gene are ENHRY and SYGVKD.

The V call is TRBV5-1, the J call TRBJ2-1; D unclear. This CDR3 is built from 15 residues. Trimming removed 1 base from V and 9 bases from J, with 17 bases in between. From germline, CDR1 is SGHRS and CDR2 YFSETQ. This CDR3 reads CASSLSSSSLSEQFF. For the CDR3, the DNA is TGCGCCAGCAGCTTGTCGTCTAGTAGTTTAAGTGAGCAGTTCTTC.